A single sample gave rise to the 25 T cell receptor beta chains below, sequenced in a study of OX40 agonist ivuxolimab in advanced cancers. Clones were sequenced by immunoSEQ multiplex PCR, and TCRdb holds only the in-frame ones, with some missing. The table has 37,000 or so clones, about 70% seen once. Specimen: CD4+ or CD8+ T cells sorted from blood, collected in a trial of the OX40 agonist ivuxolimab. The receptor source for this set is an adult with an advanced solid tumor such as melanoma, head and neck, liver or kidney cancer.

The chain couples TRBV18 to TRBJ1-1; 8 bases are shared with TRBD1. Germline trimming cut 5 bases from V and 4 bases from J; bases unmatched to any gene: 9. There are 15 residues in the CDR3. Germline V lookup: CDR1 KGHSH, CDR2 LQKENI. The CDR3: CASSSQVDRVTEAFF. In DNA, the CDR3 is TGTGCCAGCTCATCCCAGGTGGACAGGGTCACTGAAGCTTTCTTT.

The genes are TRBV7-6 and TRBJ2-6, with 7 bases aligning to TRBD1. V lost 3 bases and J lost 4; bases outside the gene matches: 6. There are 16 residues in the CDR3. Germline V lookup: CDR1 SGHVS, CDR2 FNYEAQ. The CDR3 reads CASSFTGASGANVLTF. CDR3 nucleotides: TGTGCCAGCAGCTTCACAGGGGCGAGCGGGGCCAACGTCCTGACTTTC.

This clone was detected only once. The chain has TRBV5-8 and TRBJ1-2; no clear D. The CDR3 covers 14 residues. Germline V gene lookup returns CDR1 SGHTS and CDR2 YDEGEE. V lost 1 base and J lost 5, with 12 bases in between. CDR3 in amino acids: CASSLRQAVYGYTF. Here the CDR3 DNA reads TGTGCCAGCAGCTTGAGGCAGGCGGTTTATGGCTACACCTTC.

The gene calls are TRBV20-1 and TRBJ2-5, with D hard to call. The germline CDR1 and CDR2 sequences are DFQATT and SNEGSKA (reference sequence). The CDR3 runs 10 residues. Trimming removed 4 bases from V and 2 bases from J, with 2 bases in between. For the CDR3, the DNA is TGCAGTGCTATGCAAGAGACCCAGTACTTC. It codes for CSAMQETQYF.

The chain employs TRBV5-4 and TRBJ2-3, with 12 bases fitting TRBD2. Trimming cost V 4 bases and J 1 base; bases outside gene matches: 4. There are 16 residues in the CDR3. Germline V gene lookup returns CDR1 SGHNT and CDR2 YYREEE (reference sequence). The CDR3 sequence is CASSLRLAGGTDTQYF. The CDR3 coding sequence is TGTGCCAGCAGCCTCCGACTAGCGGGGGGCACAGATACGCAGTATTTT.

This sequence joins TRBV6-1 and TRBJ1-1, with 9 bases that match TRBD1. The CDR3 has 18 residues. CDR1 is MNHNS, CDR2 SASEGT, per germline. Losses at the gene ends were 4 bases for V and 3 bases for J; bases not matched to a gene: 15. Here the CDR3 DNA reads TGTGCCAGCAGTGCCCGGAACAGGGGGCCTCTTAGGCACACTGAAGCTTTCTTT. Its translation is CASSARNRGPLRHTEAFF.

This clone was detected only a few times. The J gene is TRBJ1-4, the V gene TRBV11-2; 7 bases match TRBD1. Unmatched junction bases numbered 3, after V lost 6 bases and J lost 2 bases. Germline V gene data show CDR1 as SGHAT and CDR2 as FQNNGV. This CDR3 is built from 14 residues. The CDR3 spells CASSRGQTNEKLFF. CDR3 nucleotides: TGTGCCAGCAGTCGGGGACAGACTAATGAAAAACTGTTTTTT. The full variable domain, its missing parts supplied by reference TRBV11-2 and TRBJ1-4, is EAGVAQSPRYKIIEKRQSVAFWCNPISGHATLYWYQQILGQGPKLLIQFQNNGVVDDSQLPKDRFSAERLKGVDSTLKIQPAKLEDSAVYLCASSRGQTNEKLFFGSGTQLSVL.

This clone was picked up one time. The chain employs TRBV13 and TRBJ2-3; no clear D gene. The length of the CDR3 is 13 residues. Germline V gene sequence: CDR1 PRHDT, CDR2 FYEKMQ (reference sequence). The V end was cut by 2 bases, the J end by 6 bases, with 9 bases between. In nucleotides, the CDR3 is TGTGCCAGCAGCTTATTCCATGAGGATACGCAGTATTTT. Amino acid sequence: CASSLFHEDTQYF.

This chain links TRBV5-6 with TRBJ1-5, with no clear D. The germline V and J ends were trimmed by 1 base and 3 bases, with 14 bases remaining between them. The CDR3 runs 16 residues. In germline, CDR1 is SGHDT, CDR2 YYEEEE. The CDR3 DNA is TGTGCCAGCAGCTTGAGGCAGCTTACTTACAATCAGCCCCAGCATTTT. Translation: CASSLRQLTYNQPQHF.

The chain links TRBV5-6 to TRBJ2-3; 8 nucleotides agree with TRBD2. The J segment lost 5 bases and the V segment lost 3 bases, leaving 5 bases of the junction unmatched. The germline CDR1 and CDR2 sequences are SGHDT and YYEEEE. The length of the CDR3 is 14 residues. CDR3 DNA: TGTGCCAGCAGCTCGGGACTAGACGGAGATACGCAGTATTTT. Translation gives CASSSGLDGDTQYF.

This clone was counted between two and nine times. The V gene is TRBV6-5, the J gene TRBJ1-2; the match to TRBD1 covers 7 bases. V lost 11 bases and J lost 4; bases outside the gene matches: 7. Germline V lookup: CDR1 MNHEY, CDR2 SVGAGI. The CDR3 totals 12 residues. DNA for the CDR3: TGTGCCGCTAGGGAGGGGGCCTATGGCTACACCTTC. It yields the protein CAAREGAYGYTF.

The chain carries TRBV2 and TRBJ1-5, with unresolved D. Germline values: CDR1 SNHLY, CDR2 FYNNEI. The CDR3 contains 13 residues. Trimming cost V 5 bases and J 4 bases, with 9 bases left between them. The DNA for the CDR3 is TGTGCCAGCAGTCCGGGCCCGAATCAGCCCCAGCATTTT. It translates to CASSPGPNQPQHF.

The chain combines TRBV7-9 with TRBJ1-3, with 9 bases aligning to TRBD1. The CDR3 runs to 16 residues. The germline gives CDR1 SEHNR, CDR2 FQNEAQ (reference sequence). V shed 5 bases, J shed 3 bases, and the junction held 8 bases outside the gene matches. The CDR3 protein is CASSRSTGGIGNTIYF. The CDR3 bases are TGTGCCAGCAGCCGATCTACAGGGGGCATTGGAAACACCATATATTTT.

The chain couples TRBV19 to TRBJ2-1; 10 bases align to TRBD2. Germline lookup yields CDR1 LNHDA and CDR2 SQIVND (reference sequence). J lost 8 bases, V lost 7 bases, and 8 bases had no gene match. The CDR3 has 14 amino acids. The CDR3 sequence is CASNPMGTSDEQFF. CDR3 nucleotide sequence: TGTGCCAGTAACCCGATGGGGACTAGCGATGAGCAGTTCTTC.

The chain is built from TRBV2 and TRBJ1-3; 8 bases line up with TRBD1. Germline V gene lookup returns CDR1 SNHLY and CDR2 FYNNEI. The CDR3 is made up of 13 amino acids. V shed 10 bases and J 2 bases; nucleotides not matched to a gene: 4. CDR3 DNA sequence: TGTGCCACAAGACAGGGGACTGGAAACACCATATATTTT. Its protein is CATRQGTGNTIYF.

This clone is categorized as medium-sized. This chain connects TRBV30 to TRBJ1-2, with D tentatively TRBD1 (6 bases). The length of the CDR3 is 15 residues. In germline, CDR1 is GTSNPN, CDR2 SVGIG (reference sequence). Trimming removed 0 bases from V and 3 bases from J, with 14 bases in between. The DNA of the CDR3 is TGTGCCTGGAGTGTAGGGGAGGAGGGGGACTATGGCTACACCTTC. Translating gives CAWSVGEEGDYGYTF.

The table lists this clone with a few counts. CDR3 amino acids: CASSSTGNSPLHF. The CDR3 DNA reads TGTGCCAGCAGTTCTACAGGGAACTCACCCCTCCACTTT. The chain employs TRBV2 and TRBJ1-6, with D perhaps TRBD1 (6 bases). The CDR3 loop spans 13 amino acids. Germline V gene data show CDR1 as SNHLY and CDR2 as FYNNEI. Trimming stripped 5 bases from V and 10 bases from J, with 12 bases between. Complete variable domain (other parts from reference TRBV2 and TRBJ1-6): EPEVTQTPSHQVTQMGQEVILRCVPISNHLYFYWYRQILGQKVEFLVSFYNNEISEKSEIFDDQFSVERPDGSNFTLKIRSTKLEDSAMYFCASSSTGNSPLHFGNGTRLTVT.

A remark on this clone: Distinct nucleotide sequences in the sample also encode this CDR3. As DNA, the CDR3 is TGTGCCAGCATTTTAGTTGGGAACACTGAAGCTTTCTTT. Translating gives CASILVGNTEAFF. The V call is TRBV6-1, the J call TRBJ1-1; D gene uncertain. V was shortened by 7 bases and J by 1 base, with 10 bases between the two germline ends. This CDR3 spans 13 amino acids. Germline V CDR1 and CDR2: MNHNS, SASEGT.

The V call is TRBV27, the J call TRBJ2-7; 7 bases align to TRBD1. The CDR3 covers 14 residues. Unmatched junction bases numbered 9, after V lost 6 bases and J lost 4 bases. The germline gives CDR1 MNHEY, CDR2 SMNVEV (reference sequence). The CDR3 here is CASSRRDRKYEQYF. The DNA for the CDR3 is TGTGCCAGCAGCCGCCGGGACAGAAAATACGAGCAGTACTTC.

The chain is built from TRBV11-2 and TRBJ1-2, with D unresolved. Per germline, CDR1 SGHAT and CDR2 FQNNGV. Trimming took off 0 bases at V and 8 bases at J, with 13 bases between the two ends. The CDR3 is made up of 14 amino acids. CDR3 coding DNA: TGTGCCAGCAGCTTAGATTTCGGTCCTGCGGGCTACACCTTC. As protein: CASSLDFGPAGYTF.

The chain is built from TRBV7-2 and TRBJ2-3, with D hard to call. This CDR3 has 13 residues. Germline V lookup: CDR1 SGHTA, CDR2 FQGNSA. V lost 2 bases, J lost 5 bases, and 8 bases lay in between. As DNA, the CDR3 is TGTGCCAGCAGCTTATTAATGCAAGATACGCAGTATTTT. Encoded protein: CASSLLMQDTQYF.

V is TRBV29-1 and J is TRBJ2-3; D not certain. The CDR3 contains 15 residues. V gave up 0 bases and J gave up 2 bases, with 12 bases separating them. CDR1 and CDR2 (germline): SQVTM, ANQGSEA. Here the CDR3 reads CSVEDYGRFTDTQYF. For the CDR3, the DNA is TGCAGCGTTGAAGATTATGGCCGCTTCACAGATACGCAGTATTTT.

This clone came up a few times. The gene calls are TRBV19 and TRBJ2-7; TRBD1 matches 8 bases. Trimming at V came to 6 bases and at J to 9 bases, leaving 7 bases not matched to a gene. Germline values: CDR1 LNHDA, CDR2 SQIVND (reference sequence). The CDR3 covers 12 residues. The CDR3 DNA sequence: TGTGCCAGTAGCAGCAGGGGGCATGGGCAGTACTTC. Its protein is CASSSRGHGQYF.

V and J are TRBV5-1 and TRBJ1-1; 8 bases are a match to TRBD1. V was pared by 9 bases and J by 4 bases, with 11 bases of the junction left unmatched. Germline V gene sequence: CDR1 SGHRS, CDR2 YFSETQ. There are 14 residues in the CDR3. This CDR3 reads CATKFTGGSTEAFF. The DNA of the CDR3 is TGCGCCACCAAATTCACAGGGGGTAGCACTGAAGCTTTCTTT.

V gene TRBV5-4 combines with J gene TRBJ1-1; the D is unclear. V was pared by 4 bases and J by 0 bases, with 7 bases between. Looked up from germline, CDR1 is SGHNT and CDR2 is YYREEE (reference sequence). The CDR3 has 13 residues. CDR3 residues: CASSIGVNTEAFF. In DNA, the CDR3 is TGTGCCAGCAGCATCGGGGTGAACACTGAAGCTTTCTTT. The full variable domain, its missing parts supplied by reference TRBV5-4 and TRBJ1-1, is ETGVTQSPTHLIKTRGQQVTLRCSSQSGHNTVSWYQQALGQGPQFIFQYYREEENGRGNFPPRFSGLQFPNYSSELNVNALELDDSALYLCASSIGVNTEAFFGQGTRLTVV.